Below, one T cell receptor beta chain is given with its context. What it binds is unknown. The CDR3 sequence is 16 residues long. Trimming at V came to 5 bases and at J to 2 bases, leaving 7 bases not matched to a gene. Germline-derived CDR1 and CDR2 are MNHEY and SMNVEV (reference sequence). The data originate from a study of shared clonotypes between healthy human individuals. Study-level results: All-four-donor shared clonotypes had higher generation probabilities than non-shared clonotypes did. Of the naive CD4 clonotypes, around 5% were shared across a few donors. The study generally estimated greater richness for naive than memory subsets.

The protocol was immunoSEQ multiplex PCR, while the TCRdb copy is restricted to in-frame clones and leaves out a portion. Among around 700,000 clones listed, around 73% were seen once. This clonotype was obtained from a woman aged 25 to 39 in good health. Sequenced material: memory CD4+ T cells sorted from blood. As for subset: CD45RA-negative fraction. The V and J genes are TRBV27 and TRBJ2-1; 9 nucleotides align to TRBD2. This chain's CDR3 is CASSPSSGRTYNEQFF. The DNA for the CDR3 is TGTGCCAGCAGTCCCTCGAGCGGGAGGACCTACAATGAGCAGTTCTTC.